The clone carrying this T cell receptor beta chain was detected once. Produced via immunoSEQ multiplex PCR; TCRdb's table is partial and in-frame only. The sample shows roughly 64,000 clones, about 74% of them seen only once. Germline CDR1 SGHTS, CDR2 YDEGEE. V lost 4 bases and J 8 bases, leaving 18 bases between the germline ends. The CDR3 has 14 amino acids. The data are from a study of radiation and T cells in renal cell carcinoma. Regarding time point: blood 4 weeks post-SBRT, at nephrectomy. Described treatment: 15 Gy SBRT to primary tumor, nephrectomy 4 weeks later. This sequence joins TRBV5-8 and TRBJ1-1, with D perhaps matching TRBD1 (5 bases). Sequencing was performed on blood, taken from a patient whose treatment included radiotherapy and nephrectomy. This TCR was recovered from a man aged 55-75 years with renal cell carcinoma. CDR3 bases: TGTGCCAGCAGCCGCCTTCCAGGGACTCCCGAAGCTTTCTTT. Translation: CASSRLPGTPEAFF.